The 10 T cell receptor beta chains given below trace back to one sample, sequenced in a study of shared clonotypes between healthy human individuals. TCRdb keeps only in-frame clones here, not all; method: immunoSEQ multiplex PCR. The sample shows some 2,000,000 clones, 95% of them seen only once. The sample was naive CD4+ T cells sorted from blood. Noted subset: CD45RA+ positively selected. The receptors originated from a man aged 18 to 30 in good health.

The V gene is TRBV28, the J gene TRBJ1-5; 9 bases match TRBD1. The germline CDR1 and CDR2 sequences are MDHEN and SYDVKM. This CDR3 spans 15 amino acids. The J segment lost 2 bases and the V segment lost 5 bases, leaving 4 bases of the junction unmatched. The DNA for the CDR3 is TGTGCCAGCAGTCCTACAGGGGGCGGCAATCAGCCCCAGCATTTT. Residues: CASSPTGGGNQPQHF.

The V gene is TRBV5-1, the J gene TRBJ2-5, with no clear D. CDR3 size: 15 residues. Trimming took off 0 bases at V and 4 bases at J, with 13 bases between the two ends. Germline loops: CDR1 SGHRS, CDR2 YFSETQ. The CDR3 here is CASSLEGPVGETQYF. As DNA, the CDR3 is TGCGCCAGCAGCTTGGAAGGTCCTGTCGGAGAGACCCAGTACTTC.

This clone was seen a single time. The chain links TRBV7-8 to TRBJ1-3; the D is unclear. This CDR3 has 15 amino acids. Germline assignment: CDR1 SGHVS and CDR2 FQNEAQ. The V end was cut by 5 bases, the J end by 0 bases, with 11 bases between. CDR3 sequence: CASSARLNSGNTIYF. The CDR3 nucleotides read TGTGCCAGCAGCGCCCGACTGAACTCTGGAAACACCATATATTTT.

On this clone itself: Just one base apart from a much larger clone, this may be a read error. This specimen includes other DNA sequences encoding the same CDR3. The chain recombines TRBV5-6 with TRBJ1-2; no firm D call. Germline CDR1 SGHDT, CDR2 YYEEEE. The V and J ends lost 2 bases and 4 bases respectively, with 9 bases between them. The CDR3 extends over 13 amino acids. As DNA, the CDR3 is TGTGCCAGCAGCTTAGTCAGGACCTATGGCTACACCTTC. It yields the protein CASSLVRTYGYTF.

The rearrangement links TRBV18 to TRBJ2-5; 7 bases are a match to TRBD2. V was pared by 3 bases and J by 3 bases, with 7 bases of the junction left unmatched. The CDR3 sequence is 15 residues long. Germline V gene lookup returns CDR1 KGHSH and CDR2 LQKENI. CDR3 nucleotide sequence: TGTGCCAGCTCACCTGTCCGGGGAGGGAAAGAGACCCAGTACTTC. Translating it yields CASSPVRGGKETQYF.

V gene TRBV5-1 combines with J gene TRBJ2-1; D might be TRBD1 or TRBD2, each matching 5 bases. V lost 0 bases and J lost 8, with 15 bases in between. The CDR3 has 15 amino acids. CDR1 is SGHRS, CDR2 YFSETQ, per germline. CDR3 bases: TGCGCCAGCAGCTTGGGTAGGGGACCAAACCATGAGCAGTTCTTC. It codes for CASSLGRGPNHEQFF.

This chain connects TRBV20-1 to TRBJ2-7; D gene unclear. Trimming took 5 bases from V and 3 from J, leaving 8 bases between them. The CDR3 extends over 11 amino acids. Germline CDR1 and CDR2: DFQATT and SNEGSKA (reference sequence). The CDR3 sequence: CSAGLSYEQYF. For the CDR3, the DNA is TGCAGTGCTGGCCTCAGCTACGAGCAGTACTTC.

This chain uses TRBV5-4 with TRBJ1-2; D is uncertain. This CDR3 is 15 amino acids long. Germline CDR1 SGHNT, CDR2 YYREEE (reference sequence). Trimming took off 0 bases at V and 8 bases at J, with 17 bases between the two ends. As DNA, the CDR3 is TGTGCCAGCAGCTTGGCCCGGGCAGGTGGAGGGGGCTACACCTTC. Protein: CASSLARAGGGGYTF.

CDR3 in amino acids: CASRDPQDRGRYTIYF. Written as DNA, the CDR3 is TGTGCCAGCAGAGACCCCCAGGACAGGGGGAGATACACCATATATTTT. This chain joins TRBV6-6 and TRBJ1-3; TRBD1 agrees at 10 bases. The CDR3 is made up of 16 amino acids. Germline lookup yields CDR1 MNHNY and CDR2 SVGAGI (reference sequence). V shed 6 bases, J shed 8 bases, and the junction held 13 bases outside the gene matches.

This chain connects TRBV28 to TRBJ2-2, with D unclear. The germline V gene encodes CDR1 MDHEN and CDR2 SYDVKM. This CDR3 contains 13 residues. Between the trimmed V and J ends, which lost 2 bases and 7 bases, there was a span of 8 bases. CDR3 DNA: TGTGCCAGCAGTTTAATTCGGAGCGGGGAGCTGTTTTTT. Translating it yields CASSLIRSGELFF.